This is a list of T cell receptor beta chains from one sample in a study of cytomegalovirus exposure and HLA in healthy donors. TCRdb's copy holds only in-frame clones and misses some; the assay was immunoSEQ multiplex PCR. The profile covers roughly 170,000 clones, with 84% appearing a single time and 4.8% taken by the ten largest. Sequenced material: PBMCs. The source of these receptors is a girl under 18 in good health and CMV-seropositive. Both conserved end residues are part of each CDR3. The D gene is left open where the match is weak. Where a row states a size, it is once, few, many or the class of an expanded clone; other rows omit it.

TGTGCCAGCAGTTCCGGGACTAGCATCTACGAGCAGTACTTC,CASSSGTSIYEQYF,TRBV6-1,NA,TRBJ2-7,TRBD2
TGTGCCAGCAGTGAACAGGGGAGCACAGATACGCAGTATTTT,CASSEQGSTDTQYF,TRBV6-1,NA,TRBJ2-3,NA
TGCGCCAGCAGCTCCCGGGGGACAGGGCCTTTTGAGCAGTACTTC,CASSSRGTGPFEQYF,TRBV5-1,NA,TRBJ2-7,TRBD1
TGTGCCAGTAGTAGATACAGGACTATGAACACTGAAGCTTTCTTT,CASSRYRTMNTEAFF,TRBV19,NA,TRBJ1-1,NA
TGTGCTAGCAGCTTGTCCCGGGAAAAGACCCAGTACTTC,CASSLSREKTQYF,TRBV7-7,NA,TRBJ2-5,NA
TGTGCCAGCAGCGCGCTCCGGAGGGGGCCGGTTAACTATGGCTACACCTTC,CASSALRRGPVNYGYTF,TRBV9,NA,TRBJ1-2,TRBD1
TGTGCCAGCAGCTTGGGGACAGCGTCTTACTATGGCTACACCTTC,CASSLGTASYYGYTF,TRBV7-8,NA,TRBJ1-2,TRBD1
TGTGCCAGCAGTCCAGGACTGCCGAACACTGAAGCTTTCTTT,CASSPGLPNTEAFF,TRBV27,NA,TRBJ1-1,NA
TGTGCCAGCAGCTTAGCAGGACAGGACCCAATCTATGGCTACACCTTC,CASSLAGQDPIYGYTF,TRBV7-9,NA,TRBJ1-2,TRBD1
TGCGCCAGCAGCTTGGATGGCGGTTTACTGCAGTACTTC,CASSLDGGLLQYF,TRBV5-1,NA,TRBJ2-7,NA
TGTGCCAGCAGCAGGGGTTTTAATGAAAAACTGTTTTTT,CASSRGFNEKLFF,TRBV7-9,NA,TRBJ1-4,NA
TGTGCCAGCAGCCAAACAGGGGGTAGTCCTAACACTGAAGCTTTCTTT,CASSQTGGSPNTEAFF,TRBV14,NA,TRBJ1-1,TRBD1
TGTGCCAGCAGTGAAGGACAGGGGGCGAGGGGCACTGAAGCTTTCTTT,CASSEGQGARGTEAFF,TRBV2,NA,TRBJ1-1,TRBD1
TGTGCCAGCAGTTCCCGGACAGCCGGAAACACCATATATTTT,CASSSRTAGNTIYF,TRBV27,NA,TRBJ1-3,NA
TGTGCCAGCAGCATAGACAGGAACACTGAAGCTTTCTTT,CASSIDRNTEAFF,TRBV5-4,NA,TRBJ1-1,NA
TGTGCCAGCAGCGCCTTAAGGGAGGGGACCCAGTACTTC,CASSALREGTQYF,TRBV7-9,NA,TRBJ2-5,TRBD2
TGTGCCAGCAGCTTAGGGTGGGGGAGCGGGGATACGCAGTATTTT,CASSLGWGSGDTQYF,TRBV11-2,few,TRBJ2-3,NA
TGTGCCAGTAGAACTGCAGGGATCACCGGGGAGCTGTTTTTT,CASRTAGITGELFF,TRBV19,NA,TRBJ2-2,NA
TGTGCCACCAGCACCTACAGGGGGTCATACACTGAAGCTTTCTTT,CATSTYRGSYTEAFF,TRBV15,NA,TRBJ1-1,TRBD1
TGTGCCAGCACCCTGGGGGGGGGCGCGGGGAACCGGGCTTTCTTT,CASTLGGGAGNRAFF,TRBV5-4,NA,TRBJ1-1,NA
TGTGCCAGCAGCGGCGGGGAGGCCTACGAGCAGTACTTC,CASSGGEAYEQYF,TRBV11-2,NA,TRBJ2-7,NA
TGTGCCAGCAGCCAAGTAGGCAGGGCGGACACTGAAGCTTTCTTT,CASSQVGRADTEAFF,TRBV4-2,NA,TRBJ1-1,NA
TGTGCCACCAGCAGCGGGACGGGAGAGCGGGAGACCCAGTACTTC,CATSSGTGERETQYF,TRBV15,NA,TRBJ2-5,NA
TGTGCCAGCAGTGACTCGCAGGGGGTCAATGAGCAGTTCTTC,CASSDSQGVNEQFF,TRBV6-4,NA,TRBJ2-1,TRBD1
TGTGCCAGCAGTTACTCAAGTGAGGGGGTTGGCTACGAGCAGTACTTC,CASSYSSEGVGYEQYF,TRBV6-6,NA,TRBJ2-7,NA
TGTGCCAGCAGCTCGGACAGGGGGCGCGAGCAGTACTTC,CASSSDRGREQYF,TRBV11-1,NA,TRBJ2-7,TRBD1
TGTGCCAGTAGTCCCGACTTGGGAGGAGAGACCCAGTACTTC,CASSPDLGGETQYF,TRBV19,NA,TRBJ2-5,NA